Listed here is a single T cell receptor (beta chain). The target antigen is unknown. This sample is drawn from a study of cytomegalovirus exposure and HLA in healthy donors. Looking at the study overall: An earlier analysis found 117 million unique TCR beta sequences from approximately 190 million T cells. 81% of some 390 genotyped donors fell in the Caucasian-associated ancestry cluster.

Germline CDR1 reads GTSNPN; CDR2 reads SVGIG (reference sequence). Trimming cost V 1 base and J 6 bases, with 12 bases left between them. The CDR3 contains 13 residues. General study results and limits: The availability of immune exposure information extended only to CMV serostatus.

PCR employed 60 Vbeta and 13 Jbeta primers. As originally analysed: Around 80 million unique TCR beta chains, about 10 million of them shared, were counted by a later analysis. Data came from immunoSEQ multiplex PCR; TCRdb stores just in-frame clones and leaves some out. The V and J calls and clone size were taken over from that table, and D and trimming were inferred from the DNA. The sample holds about 170,000 clones, roughly 79% seen once. The V and J genes are TRBV30 and TRBJ1-2; D possibly corresponds to TRBD1 (5 bases). This receptor was identified in a woman between 25 and 40 years old in good health and CMV-seropositive. The material sequenced was PBMCs. The CDR3 sequence: CAWSETGDHGYTF. As DNA, the CDR3 is TGTGCCTGGAGTGAGACGGGGGATCATGGCTACACCTTC.